The text below deals with one T cell receptor (beta chain). This clonotype was picked up a small number of times. This clone's antigen is unknown. The sample holds no much larger clone one base away, and base qualities are not on file. The entry originates in a study of T-cell reconstitution after alpha-beta-depleted transplantation in children listed by TCRdb under 2016. Concerning the study at large: T-cell immune reconstitution after TCRalphabeta/CD19-depleted allogeneic hematopoietic cell transplantation in children was quantitatively tracked in the study by means of TCR repertoire profiling.

Library prep was done by PCR. These reads were obtained on an Illumina HiSeq 2500. TCR libraries were prepared with molecular barcoding, using unique molecular identifiers to normalize TCRbeta repertoire quantification. The raw public data were reprocessed by TCRdb itself: fastp quality trimming at Q25, MiXCR clonotype calling, in-frame beta chains only. Every entry covers one CDR3 protein and lists the most common genes and DNA from its rows. The sample data list about 830,000 distinct CDR3 sequences, and around 15% of these were observed just once. Clones ranked in the top ten supply roughly 5% of the sample. The CDR1 and CDR2 encoded by the germline V gene (reference sequence) are GTSNPN and SVGIG. From its cysteine to its phenylalanine, the CDR3 spans 15 amino acids. The entry retains the CDR3 DNA only, 45 bases that are in frame from base 1. V lost 1 base and J lost 0 bases; the stretch between them is 10 bases long.

This sample's treatment or condition label indicates: allogeneic hematopoietic cell transplantation with graft depleted of TCRalphabeta T cells and CD19 B cells. Transplant recipients were children who received TCRalphabeta/CD19-depleted allogeneic hematopoietic cell grafts. Beyond this particular receptor, the publication reports: The frequencies of hyperexpanded clones fell over the following months, and after one year, T-cell counts and TCRbeta diversity were mostly attributed to newly produced T cells. In some patients, high TCRbeta diversity at day 60 was attributed to recipient T cells and intrathymic progenitors that had survived conditioning. The apparently early alphabetaT-cell count recovery about two months after transplant was reportedly dependent on only several hundred rapidly expanded clones derived from non-depleted graft cells.

Sample: PBMCs, mostly from graft donor cells, taken 360 days after TCRalphabeta/CD19-depleted stem cell transplant. Rearrangement joined TRBV30 to TRBJ1-3; TRBD1 might be the D gene, on 5 matching bases. This clonotype was sampled from a male patient aged 10 to 17 who had a stem cell transplant for acute lymphoblastic leukemia, so the T cells may come from the graft donor. The sequence in DNA is TGTGCCTGGAGTGATAACAGGAGCTCTGGAAACACCATATATTTT. This yields the protein CAWSDNRSSGNTIYF.